The sequence of this T cell receptor (beta chain) was determined in a study of radiation and T cells in renal cell carcinoma. This clone was seen only a few times. The time point denotes: baseline pretreatment blood. Described treatment: 15 Gy SBRT to primary tumor, nephrectomy 4 weeks later. After SBRT, blood was collected at 2 and 4 weeks, plus baseline. TCRdb keeps only in-frame clones here, not all; method: immunoSEQ multiplex PCR. This sample carries about 140,000 clones, approximately 87% of them seen once, and the ten largest clones take around 25%. The V end was cut by 1 base, the J end by 3 bases, with 4 bases between. The CDR3 sequence is 13 residues long. The germline CDR1 and CDR2 sequences are SGHRS and YFSETQ.

The sample in question was blood, obtained from a patient whose treatment included radiotherapy and nephrectomy. The TCR originated in a woman in her 50s with renal cell carcinoma. This chain links TRBV5-1 with TRBJ1-4; D is unresolved. The DNA for the CDR3 is TGCGCCAGCAGCTTGCAGGCTAATGAAAAACTGTTTTTT. As protein: CASSLQANEKLFF.